What follows are 20 T cell receptor beta chains derived from one specimen sequenced in a study of shared clonotypes between healthy human individuals. Profiling relied on immunoSEQ multiplex PCR, and the TCRdb table lists in-frame clones only, not all of them. The top ten clones hold around 0.35% of a sample with some 2,500,000 clones, about 90% of them seen once. Source material: naive CD4+ T cells from PBMCs. Subset described: CD45RA+ positively selected. The receptor set was obtained from a man aged 18 to 30 in good health. Some clones in this sample may be carry-over from other donors' samples.

The chain combines TRBV5-1 with TRBJ2-2; 11 bases line up with TRBD2. Germline V gene lookup returns CDR1 SGHRS and CDR2 YFSETQ. V shed 5 bases, J shed 0 bases, and the junction held 6 bases outside the gene matches. The CDR3 spans 17 residues. CDR3 DNA sequence: TGCGCCAGCAGACCTAGGACTAGCGGGTCGAACACCGGGGAGCTGTTTTTT. Translating gives CASRPRTSGSNTGELFF. The full variable domain, rest sourced from reference TRBV5-1 and TRBJ2-2, is KAGVTQTPRYLIKTRGQQVTLSCSPISGHRSVSWYQQTPGQGLQFLFEYFSETQRNKGNFPGRFSGRQFSNSRSEMNVSTLELGDSALYLCASRPRTSGSNTGELFFGEGSRLTVL.

This chain joins TRBV27 and TRBJ2-6; tentatively, D is TRBD2 (5 bases). From germline, CDR1 is MNHEY and CDR2 SMNVEV (reference sequence). This CDR3 contains 15 residues. V lost 7 bases, J lost 3 bases, and 13 bases lay in between. CDR3: CASTAFGVGANVLTF. The DNA for the CDR3 is TGTGCCAGCACCGCTTTCGGGGTTGGGGCCAACGTCCTGACTTTC.

The genes are TRBV5-1 and TRBJ1-6; D call uncertain. The CDR3 is 14 residues long. Germline CDR1 is SGHRS and CDR2 is YFSETQ. The V end lost 1 base, the J end lost 6 bases, and 8 bases lay between the germline ends. Here the CDR3 DNA reads TGCGCCAGCAGCTTGTTCCCTGGTAATTCACCCCTCCACTTT. It encodes CASSLFPGNSPLHF. The full variable domain, in which reference TRBV5-1 and TRBJ1-6 provide the parts outside the CDR3, is KAGVTQTPRYLIKTRGQQVTLSCSPISGHRSVSWYQQTPGQGLQFLFEYFSETQRNKGNFPGRFSGRQFSNSRSEMNVSTLELGDSALYLCASSLFPGNSPLHFGNGTRLTVT.

This chain's CDR3 is CASSATPAGKYEQYF. In DNA form, the CDR3 reads TGTGCCAGCAGCGCGACCCCCGCCGGGAAGTACGAGCAGTACTTC. The chain is built from TRBV9 and TRBJ2-7; possibly TRBD2 for D (5 bases). Trimming left V 3 bases short and J 4 bases short, with 17 bases between. CDR3 length equals 15 residues. CDR1 and CDR2 (germline): SGDLS, YYNGEE.

The rearrangement joins TRBV28 to TRBJ2-7; 7 bases agree with TRBD1. V shed 6 bases and J 4 bases; nucleotides not matched to a gene: 12. This CDR3 spans 15 amino acids. Germline loops: CDR1 MDHEN, CDR2 SYDVKM. CDR3 protein: CASRFLDRVEYEQYF. In DNA, the CDR3 is TGTGCCAGCAGATTCCTCGACAGGGTGGAGTACGAGCAGTACTTC. Filled out from reference TRBV28 and TRBJ2-7, the complete variable domain reads DVKVTQSSRYLVKRTGEKVFLECVQDMDHENMFWYRQDPGLGLRLIYFSYDVKMKEKGDIPEGYSVSREKKERFSLILESASTNQTSMYLCASRFLDRVEYEQYFGPGTRLTVT.

This clone was recorded once. The chain has TRBV28 and TRBJ2-1; 10 nucleotides match TRBD2. J lost 7 bases, V lost 8 bases, and 8 bases had no gene match. The CDR3 contains 14 residues. Germline lookup yields CDR1 MDHEN and CDR2 SYDVKM. The CDR3 reads CASLVAGGLNEQFF. CDR3 bases: TGTGCCAGCCTGGTAGCGGGAGGACTTAATGAGCAGTTCTTC.

The chain combines TRBV6-1 with TRBJ1-2; D ambiguous. The CDR3 has 13 amino acids. V lost 7 bases, J lost 4 bases, and 13 bases lay in between. Germline V gene sequence: CDR1 MNHNS, CDR2 SASEGT. Here the CDR3 DNA reads TGTGCCAGCATCGCCACCCGGGGCTATGGCTACACCTTC. It specifies CASIATRGYGYTF.

Only a few counts were recorded for this clone. This sequence joins TRBV19 and TRBJ1-3, with 10 bases identical to TRBD1. The CDR3 totals 15 residues. Germline V gene sequence: CDR1 LNHDA, CDR2 SQIVND (reference sequence). Trimming took 6 bases from V and 4 from J; bases not matched to a gene: 6. The CDR3 coding sequence is TGTGCCAGTAGGAGACAGGGGGCAACGGGAAACACCATATATTTT. Its protein product is CASRRQGATGNTIYF.

The J gene is TRBJ2-2, the V gene TRBV5-4, with 10 bases aligning to TRBD2. The V and J ends lost 2 bases and 4 bases, in that order; junction bases with no gene match: 5. Germline V gene data show CDR1 as SGHNT and CDR2 as YYREEE (reference sequence). The CDR3 extends over 16 amino acids. The CDR3 DNA is TGTGCCAGCAGCTTCTATAGCGGGAGGACCACCGGGGAGCTGTTTTTT. This gives the protein CASSFYSGRTTGELFF.

The chain couples TRBV28 to TRBJ2-3; 10 bases agree with TRBD2. V shed 4 bases and J 5 bases; nucleotides not matched to a gene: 6. CDR3 length: 15 amino acids. Germline CDR1 MDHEN, CDR2 SYDVKM. The CDR3 reads CASSSAASGRDTQYF. The DNA for the CDR3 is TGTGCCAGCAGTTCCGCGGCTAGCGGGAGAGATACGCAGTATTTT.

The rearrangement links TRBV7-2 to TRBJ2-1; 9 bases map to TRBD2. V lost 1 base, J lost 9 bases, and 10 bases stayed unmatched. The CDR3 consists of 16 residues. Germline CDR1 is SGHTA and CDR2 is FQGNSA. The CDR3 nucleotides are TGTGCCAGCAGCTTAGAAGGGACTAGCCGAGCGGGTGAGCAGTTCTTC. This codes for CASSLEGTSRAGEQFF.

Worth noting for this clone: The sample has other DNA sequences that encode this CDR3 too. This sequence joins TRBV18 and TRBJ2-5, with 8 bases that match TRBD2. There are 16 residues in the CDR3. Per the germline V gene, CDR1 is KGHSH and CDR2 is LQKENI. V trimming: 0 bases; J trimming: 0 bases; junction bases outside the gene matches: 3. Here the CDR3 reads CASSPPSGGYQETQYF. In DNA form, the CDR3 reads TGTGCCAGCTCACCACCTTCGGGAGGGTACCAAGAGACCCAGTACTTC.

This rearrangement joins TRBV29-1 to TRBJ1-1, with D possibly TRBD1 on 5 matching bases. CDR3 length equals 13 residues. Trimming shortened V by 7 bases and J by 0 bases, and 12 bases separated the two germline ends. CDR1 and CDR2 (germline): SQVTM, ANQGSEA. In DNA form, the CDR3 reads TGCAGCGGGGCGACAGTTATGAACACTGAAGCTTTCTTT. This translates into CSGATVMNTEAFF. Full variable domain (rest looked up from reference TRBV29-1 and TRBJ1-1): SAVISQKPSRDICQRGTSLTIQCQVDSQVTMMFWYRQQPGQSLTLIATANQGSEATYESGFVIDKFPISRPNLTFSTLTVSNMSPEDSSIYLCSGATVMNTEAFFGQGTRLTVV.

The chain uses TRBV5-8 and TRBJ2-3; no firm D call. V lost 4 bases and J lost 4, with 13 bases in between. Germline CDR1 SGHTS, CDR2 YDEGEE. This CDR3 is 14 amino acids long. The CDR3 coding sequence is TGTGCCAGCAGCCCATGGACCCCGGCAGATACGCAGTATTTT. This translates into CASSPWTPADTQYF.

The rearrangement links TRBV5-1 to TRBJ1-2; D uncertain. This CDR3 has 14 residues. V was clipped by 1 base and J by 4 bases, with 11 bases between them. Per the germline V gene, CDR1 is SGHRS and CDR2 is YFSETQ. The CDR3 DNA reads as TGCGCCAGCAGCTTGTTATTGGCGGGCTATGGCTACACCTTC. Residues: CASSLLLAGYGYTF. Using reference TRBV5-1 and TRBJ1-2 for the parts outside the CDR3, the full variable domain is KAGVTQTPRYLIKTRGQQVTLSCSPISGHRSVSWYQQTPGQGLQFLFEYFSETQRNKGNFPGRFSGRQFSNSRSEMNVSTLELGDSALYLCASSLLLAGYGYTFGSGTRLTVV.

V gene TRBV10-3 combines with J gene TRBJ2-7; 16 nucleotides agree with TRBD2. This CDR3 is 19 amino acids long. Germline V gene lookup returns CDR1 ENHRY and CDR2 SYGVKD. Trimming took 6 bases from V and 4 from J; bases not matched to a gene: 15. CDR3 nucleotide sequence: TGTGCCATCAGCACCGGGACTAGCGGGAGGGCCATCCTCAGGTACGAGCAGTACTTC. As protein: CAISTGTSGRAILRYEQYF.

On this clone itself: Other DNA sequences in the sample encode the same CDR3. V gene TRBV28 combines with J gene TRBJ2-3; TRBD2 matches at 7 bases. Germline loops: CDR1 MDHEN, CDR2 SYDVKM. V shed 5 bases, J shed 0 bases, and the junction held 2 bases outside the gene matches. The CDR3 has 14 amino acids. CDR3 protein: CASSQRGSTDTQYF. In DNA form, the CDR3 reads TGTGCCAGCAGTCAGCGGGGTAGCACAGATACGCAGTATTTT.

The rearrangement joins TRBV9 to TRBJ1-2; 10 positions match TRBD1. This CDR3 contains 14 residues. Trimming took 4 bases from V and 6 from J; bases not matched to a gene: 6. The germline CDR1 and CDR2 sequences are SGDLS and YYNGEE. The CDR3 region is CASSTGQGVDGYTF. The CDR3 DNA sequence: TGTGCCAGCAGCACCGGACAGGGGGTGGATGGCTACACCTTC.

The chain recombines TRBV9 with TRBJ2-2; 8 bases are a match to TRBD1. CDR3 size: 17 residues. V dropped 0 bases and J dropped 0; count of bases not matched to a gene: 4. The germline CDR1 and CDR2 sequences are SGDLS and YYNGEE. Here the CDR3 DNA reads TGTGCCAGCAGCGTAGCAGGGGGCGGTGCGAACACCGGGGAGCTGTTTTTT. This gives the protein CASSVAGGGANTGELFF. The whole variable domain, filled in from reference TRBV9 and TRBJ2-2, reads DSGVTQTPKHLITATGQRVTLRCSPRSGDLSVYWYQQSLDQGLQFLIQYYNGEERAKGNILERFSAQQFPDLHSELNLSSLELGDSALYFCASSVAGGGANTGELFFGEGSRLTVL.

The V and J genes are TRBV2 and TRBJ1-4, with D maybe TRBD1 (6 bases). There are 16 residues in the CDR3. Trimming left V 6 bases short and J 0 bases short, with 14 bases between. Germline values: CDR1 SNHLY, CDR2 FYNNEI. CDR3 nucleotides: TGTGCCAGCAGCCCGGGGGGCTGGTCAACTAATGAAAAACTGTTTTTT. It translates to CASSPGGWSTNEKLFF.